Following are 2 T cell receptor beta chains from one sample sequenced in a study of T cell repertoires in cytomegalovirus infection. These TCRs are of unknown antigen specificity. TCRdb re-derived calls from the reads in MiXCR, one entry per CDR3 protein. The sample records more than 250,000 distinct CDR3 sequences, around a quarter being singletons. The material sequenced was cultured PBMCs, taken from culture after CMV antigen stimulation. Every receptor here comes from a human donor in good health (CMV status not recorded). Some clones in this sample may be carry-over from other donors' samples.

This clonotype was counted a few times. This sequence may be a read error, since a much larger clone differs from it by one base. This chain connects TRBV7-3 to TRBJ2-5; 7 bases map to TRBD2. The germline CDR1 and CDR2 sequences are SGHTA and FQGTGA. Trimming took 2 bases from V and 4 from J; bases not matched to a gene: 4. This CDR3 contains 14 residues. Written as DNA, the CDR3 is TGTGCCAGCAGCTTAGGCGGGAGCCGAGAGACCCAGTACTTC. This codes for CASSLGGSRETQYF.

V gene TRBV3-1 combines with J gene TRBJ2-5; 11 bases are a match to TRBD2. The V segment lost 4 bases and the J segment 5 bases; nucleotides outside the gene matches: 12. From germline, CDR1 is LGHDT and CDR2 YNNKEL (reference sequence). The CDR3 consists of 17 residues. The CDR3 bases are TGTGCCAGCAGCCCTGATCTAGCGGGAGGACCCGGGGAGACCCAGTACTTC. Translating it yields CASSPDLAGGPGETQYF.